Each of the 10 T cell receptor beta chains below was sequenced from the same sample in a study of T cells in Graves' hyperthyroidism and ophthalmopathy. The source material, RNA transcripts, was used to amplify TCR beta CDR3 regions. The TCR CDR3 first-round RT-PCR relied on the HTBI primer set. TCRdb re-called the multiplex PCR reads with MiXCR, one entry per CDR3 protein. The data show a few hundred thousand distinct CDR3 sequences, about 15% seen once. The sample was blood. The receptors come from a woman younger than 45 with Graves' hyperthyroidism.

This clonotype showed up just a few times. The chain's CDR3 is CASSLGAGGNQPQHF. For the CDR3, the DNA is TGCGCCAGCAGCTTGGGGGCAGGGGGCAATCAGCCCCAGCATTTT. The chain joins TRBV5-1 to TRBJ1-5, with TRBD1 as a possible D gene (6 bases). This CDR3 region has 15 residues. Trimming took off 0 bases at V and 2 bases at J, with 9 bases between the two ends. Per the germline V gene, CDR1 is SGHRS and CDR2 is YFSETQ.

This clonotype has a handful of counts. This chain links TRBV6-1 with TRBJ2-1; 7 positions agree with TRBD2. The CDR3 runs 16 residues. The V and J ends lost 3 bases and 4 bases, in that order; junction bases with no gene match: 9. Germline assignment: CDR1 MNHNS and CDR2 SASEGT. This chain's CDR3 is CASSEILALRYNEQFF. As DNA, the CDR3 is TGTGCCAGCAGTGAGATACTAGCGTTACGTTACAATGAGCAGTTCTTC.

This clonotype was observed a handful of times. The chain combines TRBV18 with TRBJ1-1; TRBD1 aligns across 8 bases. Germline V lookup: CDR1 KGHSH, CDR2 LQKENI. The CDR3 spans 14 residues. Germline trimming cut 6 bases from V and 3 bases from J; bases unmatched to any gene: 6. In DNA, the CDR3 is TGTGCCAGCTCCAAAAACAGGGGGGACACTGAAGCTTTCTTT. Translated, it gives CASSKNRGDTEAFF. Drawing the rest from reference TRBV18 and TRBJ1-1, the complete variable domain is NAGVMQNPRHLVRRRGQEARLRCSPMKGHSHVYWYRQLPEEGLKFMVYLQKENIIDESGMPKERFSAEFPKEGPSILRIQQVVRGDSAAYFCASSKNRGDTEAFFGQGTRLTVV.

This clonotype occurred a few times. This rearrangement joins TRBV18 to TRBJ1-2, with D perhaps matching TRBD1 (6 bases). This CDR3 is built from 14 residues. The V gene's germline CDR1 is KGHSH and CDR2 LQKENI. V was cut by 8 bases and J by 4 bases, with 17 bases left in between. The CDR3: CASTPGGAGYGYTF. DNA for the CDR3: TGTGCCAGCACCCCGGGGGGCGCTGGCTATGGCTACACCTTC.

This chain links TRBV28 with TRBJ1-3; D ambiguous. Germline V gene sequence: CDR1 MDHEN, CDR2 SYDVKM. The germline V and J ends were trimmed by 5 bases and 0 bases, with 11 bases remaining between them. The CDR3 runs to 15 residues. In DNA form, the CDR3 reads TGTGCCAGCAGTCTCTCTCCAGACTCTGGAAACACCATATATTTT. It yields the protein CASSLSPDSGNTIYF.

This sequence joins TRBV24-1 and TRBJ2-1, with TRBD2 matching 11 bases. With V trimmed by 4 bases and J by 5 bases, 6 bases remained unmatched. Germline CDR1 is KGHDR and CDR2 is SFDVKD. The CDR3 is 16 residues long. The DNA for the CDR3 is TGTGCCACCAGTGACTCGGGACTAGCGGATAACAATGAGCAGTTCTTC. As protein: CATSDSGLADNNEQFF.

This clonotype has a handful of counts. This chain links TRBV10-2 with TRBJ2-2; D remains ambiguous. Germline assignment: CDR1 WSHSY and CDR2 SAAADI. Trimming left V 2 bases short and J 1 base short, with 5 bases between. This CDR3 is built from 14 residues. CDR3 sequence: CASSELENTGELFF. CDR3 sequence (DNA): TGCGCCAGCAGTGAGCTAGAGAACACCGGGGAGCTGTTTTTT.

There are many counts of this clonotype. The CDR3 DNA reads as TGTGCCAGCAGTTTAAATTCTTTACGACAGGGCTACGAGCAGTACTTC. Protein: CASSLNSLRQGYEQYF. The chain combines TRBV28 with TRBJ2-7; TRBD1 aligns across 7 bases. Trimming took 2 bases from V and 3 from J; bases not matched to a gene: 10. The CDR3 loop spans 16 amino acids. Germline V lookup: CDR1 MDHEN, CDR2 SYDVKM.

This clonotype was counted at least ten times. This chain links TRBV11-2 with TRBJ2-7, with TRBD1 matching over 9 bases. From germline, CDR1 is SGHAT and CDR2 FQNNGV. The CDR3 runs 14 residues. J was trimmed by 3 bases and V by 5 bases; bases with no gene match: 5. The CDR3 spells CASSLKTGGYEQYF. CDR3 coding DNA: TGTGCCAGCAGCCTAAAGACAGGGGGCTACGAGCAGTACTTC.

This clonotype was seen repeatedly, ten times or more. In DNA, the CDR3 is TGTGCCAGCAGCCAAGTACCTCTCCCCAGGGCGGGCAATGAGCAGTTCTTC. Translated: CASSQVPLPRAGNEQFF. The chain carries TRBV3-1 and TRBJ2-1; TRBD1 or TRBD2 may be the D gene (5 bases each). V lost 1 base and J 6 bases, leaving 19 bases between the germline ends. CDR1 is LGHDT and CDR2 is YNNKEL in the germline V gene (reference sequence). The length of the CDR3 is 17 residues.